This T cell receptor (beta chain) was recorded in a study of identical twins. Study observations and caveats: Within beta out-of-frame sequences, the excess sharing observed between twins was weaker.

Germline V CDR1 and CDR2: DFQATT, SNEGSKA (reference sequence). The CDR3 extends over 16 amino acids. The V gene lost 8 bases and the J gene lost 0 bases, with 20 bases spanning the gap. TCRdb analysed the 5' RACE reads with MiXCR anew, one entry per CDR3 protein. Of just under 650,000 distinct CDR3 sequences in the sample, around 7.4% were seen once. This clonotype was seen a handful of times. As yet, its antigen is unknown. The sample was also reused in another study, on yellow fever vaccine responses in identical twins.

V and J are TRBV20-1 and TRBJ2-1; maybe TRBD2 (5 bases). Sample: PBMCs. The TCR sequence derives from a woman between 18 and 29 years old in good health. CDR3 DNA: TGCAGTTGCCAACTCCTCACGAGGGCCTCCTACAATGAGCAGTTCTTC. Encoded protein: CSCQLLTRASYNEQFF.